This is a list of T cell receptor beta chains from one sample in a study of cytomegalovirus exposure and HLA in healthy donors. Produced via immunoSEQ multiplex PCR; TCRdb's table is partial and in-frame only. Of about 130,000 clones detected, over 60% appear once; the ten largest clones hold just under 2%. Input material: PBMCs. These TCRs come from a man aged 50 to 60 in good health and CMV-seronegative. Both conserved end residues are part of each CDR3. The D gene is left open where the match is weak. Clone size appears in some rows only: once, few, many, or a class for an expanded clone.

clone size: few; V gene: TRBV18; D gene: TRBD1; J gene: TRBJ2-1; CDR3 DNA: TGTGCCAGCTCCCCGCAACCGGGACAGGGAAATGAGCAGTTCTTC; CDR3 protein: CASSPQPGQGNEQFF
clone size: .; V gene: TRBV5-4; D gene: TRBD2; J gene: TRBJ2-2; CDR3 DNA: TGTGCCAGCAGCTTGGAGGGAGGGGCGAACACCGGGGAGCTGTTTTTT; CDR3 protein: CASSLEGGANTGELFF
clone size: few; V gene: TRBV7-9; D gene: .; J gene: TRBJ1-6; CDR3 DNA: TGTTCCAGCAGCTTGGGGGGTTTGAATTCACCCCTCCACTTT; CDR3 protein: CSSSLGGLNSPLHF
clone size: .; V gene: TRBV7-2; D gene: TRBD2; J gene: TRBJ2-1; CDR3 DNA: TGTGCCAGCAGCCCCAATGGGGCTAGCGGGGTGTCTAGTGAGCAGTTCTTC; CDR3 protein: CASSPNGASGVSSEQFF
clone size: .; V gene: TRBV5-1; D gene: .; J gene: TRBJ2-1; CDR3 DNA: TGCGCCAGCAGCTTGGGCGGCTTGCAGGGGAATTATTTCTTC; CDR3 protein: CASSLGGLQGNYFF
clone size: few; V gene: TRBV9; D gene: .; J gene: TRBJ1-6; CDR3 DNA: TGTGCCAGCAGCGCGGGGTGGACAGATAATTCACCCCTCCACTTT; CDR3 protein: CASSAGWTDNSPLHF
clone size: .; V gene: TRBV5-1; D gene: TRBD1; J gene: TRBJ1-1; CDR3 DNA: TGCGCCAGCAGCCCTGACAGACAGGGTAAGAACACTGAAGCTTTCTTT; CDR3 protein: CASSPDRQGKNTEAFF
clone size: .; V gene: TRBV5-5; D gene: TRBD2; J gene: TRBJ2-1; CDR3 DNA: TGTGCCAGCAGCACCGGACTAGCGGCCTCCTACAATGAGCAGTTCTTC; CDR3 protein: CASSTGLAASYNEQFF
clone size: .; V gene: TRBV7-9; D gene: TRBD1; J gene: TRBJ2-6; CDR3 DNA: TGTGCCAGCAGCCCTAGGCGGAGACAGGGGGCCGGGGCCAACGTCCTGACTTTC; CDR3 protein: CASSPRRRQGAGANVLTF
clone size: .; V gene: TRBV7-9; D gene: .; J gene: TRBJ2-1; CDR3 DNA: TGTGCCAGCAGCCAAGACAGCACCTACAATGAGCAGTTCTTC; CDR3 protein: CASSQDSTYNEQFF
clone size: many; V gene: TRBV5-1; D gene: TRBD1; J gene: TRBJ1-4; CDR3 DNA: TGCGCCAGCAGCCCAGGGGGAACTAATGAAAAACTGTTTTTT; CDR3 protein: CASSPGGTNEKLFF
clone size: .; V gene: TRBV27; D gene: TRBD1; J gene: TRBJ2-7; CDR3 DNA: TGTGCCAGCAGTCTCCGACAGGGGGTAAACTACGAGCAGTACTTC; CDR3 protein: CASSLRQGVNYEQYF
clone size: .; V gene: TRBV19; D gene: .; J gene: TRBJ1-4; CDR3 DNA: TGTGCCAGTAGTATTGGGCAGGGTTCTAATGAAAAACTGTTTTTT; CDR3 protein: CASSIGQGSNEKLFF
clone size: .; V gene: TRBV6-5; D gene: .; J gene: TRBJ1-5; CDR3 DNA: TGTGCCAGCACCGCGGGGGGCGGTCAGCCCCAGCATTTT; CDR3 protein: CASTAGGGQPQHF
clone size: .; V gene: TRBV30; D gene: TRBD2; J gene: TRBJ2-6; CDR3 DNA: TGTGCCTGGAGACCCAAGCGGGGGGAGCTTTTTGGGGCCAACGTCCTGACTTTC; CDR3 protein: CAWRPKRGELFGANVLTF
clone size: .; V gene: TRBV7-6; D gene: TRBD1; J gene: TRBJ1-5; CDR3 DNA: TGTGCCAGCAGCTCGACGACCGGGACAGGGGGCACTCAGCCCCAGCATTTT; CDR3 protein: CASSSTTGTGGTQPQHF
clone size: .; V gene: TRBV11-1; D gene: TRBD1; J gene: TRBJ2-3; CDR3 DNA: TGTGCCAGCAGTCGGGACAGGGGAAGGAGGGGAGATACGCAGTATTTT; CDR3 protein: CASSRDRGRRGDTQYF
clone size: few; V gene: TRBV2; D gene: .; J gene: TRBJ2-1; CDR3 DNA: TGTGCCAGCGAGGCCGACTCTTACAATGAGCAGTTCTTC; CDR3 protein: CASEADSYNEQFF
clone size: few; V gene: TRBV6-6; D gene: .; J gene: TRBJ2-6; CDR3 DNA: TGTGCCAGCAGTTCAGGGCCTGGGGCCAACGTCCTGACTTTC; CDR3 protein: CASSSGPGANVLTF
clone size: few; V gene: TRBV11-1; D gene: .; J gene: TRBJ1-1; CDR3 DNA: TGTGCCAGCAGCTTAGCATCCATGAACACTGAAGCTTTCTTT; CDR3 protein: CASSLASMNTEAFF
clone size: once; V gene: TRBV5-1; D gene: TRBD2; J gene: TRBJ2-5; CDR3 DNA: TGCGCCAGCACCCCCCTAGCGGGGGGAGAAGAGACCCAGTACTTC; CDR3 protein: CASTPLAGGEETQYF
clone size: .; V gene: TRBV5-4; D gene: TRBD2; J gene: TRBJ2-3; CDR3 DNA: TGTGCCAGCAGCCAAAGACTAGCGGGGGTGACAGATACGCAGTATTTT; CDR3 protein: CASSQRLAGVTDTQYF
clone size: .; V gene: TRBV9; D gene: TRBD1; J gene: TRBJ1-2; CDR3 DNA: TGTGCCAGCAGCCGTAACAGGGGAGCGGGCTATGGCTACACCTTC; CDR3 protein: CASSRNRGAGYGYTF
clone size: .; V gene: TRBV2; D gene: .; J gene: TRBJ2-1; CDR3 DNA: TGTGCCAGCAGTGAGGTTAGCCCCATGTACAATGAGCAGTTCTTC; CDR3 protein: CASSEVSPMYNEQFF
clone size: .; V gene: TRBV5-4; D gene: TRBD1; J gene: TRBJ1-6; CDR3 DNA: TGTGCCAGCAGCGGGGGGACAGGAGCCTATAATTCACCCCTCCACTTT; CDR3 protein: CASSGGTGAYNSPLHF
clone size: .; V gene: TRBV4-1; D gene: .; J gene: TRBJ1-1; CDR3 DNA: TGCGCCAGCAGCCACCCCCTTGAGCCGGGGGACACTGAAGCTTTCTTT; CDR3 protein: CASSHPLEPGDTEAFF
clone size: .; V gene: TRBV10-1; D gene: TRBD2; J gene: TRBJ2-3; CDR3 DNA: TGCGCCAGCAGTGAGTCGAAACTAGCGGGGTTAGATACGCAGTATTTT; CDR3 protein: CASSESKLAGLDTQYF
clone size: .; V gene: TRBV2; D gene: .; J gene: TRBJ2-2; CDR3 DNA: TGTGCCAGCAGTGGTCGACTCACCGGGGAGCTGTTTTTT; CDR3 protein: CASSGRLTGELFF
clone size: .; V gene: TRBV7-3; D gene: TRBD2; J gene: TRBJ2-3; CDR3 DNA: TGTGCCAGCAGCCTGGGGGGGAGGGCAGATACGCAGTATTTT; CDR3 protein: CASSLGGRADTQYF
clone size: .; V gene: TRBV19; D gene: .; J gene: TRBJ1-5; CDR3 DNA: TGTGCCAGTACTCCTCATGTCGGGGGGCCTCAGCCCCAGCATTTT; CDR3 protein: CASTPHVGGPQPQHF
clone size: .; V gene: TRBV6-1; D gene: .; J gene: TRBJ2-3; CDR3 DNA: TGTGCCAGCGGGAGCGCGCCCACAGATACGCAGTATTTT; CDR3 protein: CASGSAPTDTQYF
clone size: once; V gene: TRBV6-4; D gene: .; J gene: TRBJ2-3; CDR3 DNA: TGTGCCAGCAGTAGGGAGTGGTCAGATACGCAGTATTTT; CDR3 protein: CASSREWSDTQYF
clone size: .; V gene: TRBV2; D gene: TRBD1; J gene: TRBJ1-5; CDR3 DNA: TGTGCCAGCAGTGATCGGACAGGGAGTCAGCCCCAGCATTTT; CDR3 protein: CASSDRTGSQPQHF
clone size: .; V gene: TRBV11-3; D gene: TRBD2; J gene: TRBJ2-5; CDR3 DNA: TGTGCCAGCAGCCCCGGACTAGCGGGGGAGGAAGTCGAGACCCAGTACTTC; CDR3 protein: CASSPGLAGEEVETQYF
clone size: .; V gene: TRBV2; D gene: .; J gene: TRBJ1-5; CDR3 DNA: TGTGCCAGCAGTGAAGCTCATACACCGTATCAGCCCCAGCATTTT; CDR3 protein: CASSEAHTPYQPQHF
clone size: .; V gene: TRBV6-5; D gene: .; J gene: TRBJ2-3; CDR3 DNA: TGTGCCAGCAGTTACCCCAACACAGATACGCAGTATTTT; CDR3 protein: CASSYPNTDTQYF
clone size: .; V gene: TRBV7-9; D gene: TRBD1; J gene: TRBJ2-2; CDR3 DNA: TGTGCCAGCAGCTGGGGACAGCTCACCGGGGAGCTGTTTTTT; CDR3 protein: CASSWGQLTGELFF
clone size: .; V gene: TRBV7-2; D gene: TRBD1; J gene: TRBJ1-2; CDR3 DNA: TGTGCCAGCAGCTTAGCGGGACAGCTGAACTATGGCTACACCTTC; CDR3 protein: CASSLAGQLNYGYTF
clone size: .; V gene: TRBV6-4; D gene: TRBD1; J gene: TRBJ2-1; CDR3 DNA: TGTGCCAGCTGTATGGGCAGGGGGTCCTGCGAGCAGTTCTTC; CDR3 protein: CASCMGRGSCEQFF